This T cell receptor (beta chain) was sequenced in a study of CDR3 diversity in severe acne (dated by TCRdb to between 2017 and 2020). Receptors were amplified or captured by PCR. Sequencer: Illumina HiSeq 2000. Through fastp at Q25 and MiXCR, TCRdb rebuilt clones from the public reads, retaining in-frame beta chains. Every distinct CDR3 protein forms one entry, paired with its most common genes and DNA. Recorded for this sample are under 100,000 distinct CDR3 sequences; roughly 52% of them occurred a single time. Roughly a tenth of the sample belongs to the ten largest clones. This clonotype was seen only a few times. No antigen is known for it. No quality values exist for individual bases; no much larger clone is one base distant. Spanning cysteine to phenylalanine, the CDR3 consists of 15 amino acids. The CDR3 DNA has 45 bases and is translated from base 1. Taken from the germline V gene, the CDR1 and CDR2 loops are SNHLY and FYNNEI. V gives up 4 bases and J gives up 0 bases, and the segment between their germline ends measures 10 bases.

The TCR was taken from a male donor in good health, serving as a control. In this chain, TRBV2 is recombined with TRBJ1-5, with no D gene named confidently. Sequencing was done on a sample of blood. The CDR3 has the sequence CASSVGPYSNQPQHF. The sequenced DNA: TGTGCCAGCAGTGTCGGACCTTATAGCAATCAGCCCCAGCATTTT.